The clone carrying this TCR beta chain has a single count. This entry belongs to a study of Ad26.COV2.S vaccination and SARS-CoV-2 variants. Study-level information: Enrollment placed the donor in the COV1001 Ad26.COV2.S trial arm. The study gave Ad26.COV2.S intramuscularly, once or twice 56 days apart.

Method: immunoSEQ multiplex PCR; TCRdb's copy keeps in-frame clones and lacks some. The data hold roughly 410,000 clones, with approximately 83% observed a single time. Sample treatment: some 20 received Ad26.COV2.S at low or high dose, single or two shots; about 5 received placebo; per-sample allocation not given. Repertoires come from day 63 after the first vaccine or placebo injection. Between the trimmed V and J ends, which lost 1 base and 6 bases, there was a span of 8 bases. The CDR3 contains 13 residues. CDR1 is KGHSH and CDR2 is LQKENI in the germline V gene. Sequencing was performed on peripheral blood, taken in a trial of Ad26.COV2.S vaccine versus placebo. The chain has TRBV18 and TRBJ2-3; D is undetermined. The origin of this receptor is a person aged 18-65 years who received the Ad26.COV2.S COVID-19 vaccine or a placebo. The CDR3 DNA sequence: TGTGCCAGCTCACCACTAAAGTCCGATACGCAGTATTTT. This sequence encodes CASSPLKSDTQYF.